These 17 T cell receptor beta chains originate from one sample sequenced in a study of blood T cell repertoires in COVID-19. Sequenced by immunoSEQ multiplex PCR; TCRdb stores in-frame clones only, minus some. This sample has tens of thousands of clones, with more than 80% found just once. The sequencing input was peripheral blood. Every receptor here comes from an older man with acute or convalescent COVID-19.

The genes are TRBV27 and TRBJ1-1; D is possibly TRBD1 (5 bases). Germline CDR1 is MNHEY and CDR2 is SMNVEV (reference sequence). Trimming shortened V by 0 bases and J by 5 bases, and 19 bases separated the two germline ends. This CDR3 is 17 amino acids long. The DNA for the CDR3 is TGTGCCAGCAGTTTATCGATAAACGTAGGGGTTGGGACTGAAGCTTTCTTT. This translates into CASSLSINVGVGTEAFF.

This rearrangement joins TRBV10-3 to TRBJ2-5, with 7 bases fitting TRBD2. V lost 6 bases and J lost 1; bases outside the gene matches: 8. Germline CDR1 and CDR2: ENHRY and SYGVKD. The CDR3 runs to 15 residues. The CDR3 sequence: CAIRGIAGPQETQYF. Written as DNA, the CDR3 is TGTGCCATCAGGGGGATAGCGGGCCCCCAAGAGACCCAGTACTTC.

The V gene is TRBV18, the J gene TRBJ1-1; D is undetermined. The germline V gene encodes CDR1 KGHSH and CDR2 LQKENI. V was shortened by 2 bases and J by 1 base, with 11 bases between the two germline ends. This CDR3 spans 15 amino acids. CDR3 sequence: CASSPTGNSNTEAFF. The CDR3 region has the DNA TGTGCCAGCTCACCAACCGGGAACTCGAACACTGAAGCTTTCTTT.

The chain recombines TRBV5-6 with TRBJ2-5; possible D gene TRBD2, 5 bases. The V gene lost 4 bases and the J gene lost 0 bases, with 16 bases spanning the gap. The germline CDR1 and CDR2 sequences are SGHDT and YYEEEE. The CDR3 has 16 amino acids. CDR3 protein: CASSRSGAQYQETQYF. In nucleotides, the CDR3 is TGTGCCAGCAGCCGGAGCGGAGCCCAGTACCAAGAGACCCAGTACTTC.

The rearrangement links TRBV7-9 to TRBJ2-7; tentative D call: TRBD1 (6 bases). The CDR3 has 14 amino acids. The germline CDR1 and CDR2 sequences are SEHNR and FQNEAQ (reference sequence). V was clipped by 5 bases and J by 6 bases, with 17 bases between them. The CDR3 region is CASSDWTAHGEQYF. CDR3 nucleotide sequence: TGTGCCAGCAGCGATTGGACAGCCCACGGCGAGCAGTACTTC.

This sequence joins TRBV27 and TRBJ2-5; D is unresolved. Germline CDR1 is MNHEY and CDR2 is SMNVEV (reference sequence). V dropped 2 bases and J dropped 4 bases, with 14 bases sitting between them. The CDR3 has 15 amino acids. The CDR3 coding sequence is TGTGCCAGCAGTTTAAACGGGTATAGTTCAGAGACCCAGTACTTC. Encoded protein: CASSLNGYSSETQYF.

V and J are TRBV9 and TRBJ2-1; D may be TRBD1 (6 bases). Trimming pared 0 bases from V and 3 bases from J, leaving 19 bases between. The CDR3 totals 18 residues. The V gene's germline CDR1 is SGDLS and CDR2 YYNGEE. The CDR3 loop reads CASSVGEGVYGGYNEQFF. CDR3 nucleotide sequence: TGTGCCAGCAGCGTAGGAGAGGGGGTTTATGGGGGCTACAATGAGCAGTTCTTC.

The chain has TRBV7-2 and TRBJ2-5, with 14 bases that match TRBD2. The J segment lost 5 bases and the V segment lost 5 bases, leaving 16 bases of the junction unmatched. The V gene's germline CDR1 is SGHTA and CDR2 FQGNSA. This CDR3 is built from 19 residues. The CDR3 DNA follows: TGTGCCAGCAGCGACCGCCCCGGGACTAGCGGGGGCCGGCGGGAGACCCAGTACTTC. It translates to CASSDRPGTSGGRRETQYF.

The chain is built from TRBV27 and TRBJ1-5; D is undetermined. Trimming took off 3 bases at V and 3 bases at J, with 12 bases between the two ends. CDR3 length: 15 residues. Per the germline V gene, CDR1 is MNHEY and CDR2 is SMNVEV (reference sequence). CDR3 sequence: CASSFFPGINQPQHF. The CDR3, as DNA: TGTGCCAGCAGTTTTTTCCCGGGTATCAATCAGCCCCAGCATTTT.

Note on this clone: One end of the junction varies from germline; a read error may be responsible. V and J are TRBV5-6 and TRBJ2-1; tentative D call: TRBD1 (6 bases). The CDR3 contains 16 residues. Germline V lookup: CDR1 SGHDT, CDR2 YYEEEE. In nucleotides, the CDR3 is TGTACCAGCAGCTTGAGCCTGGACAGCCTCTACAATGAGCAGTTCTTC. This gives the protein CTSSLSLDSLYNEQFF. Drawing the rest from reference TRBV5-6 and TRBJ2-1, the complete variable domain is DAGVTQSPTHLIKTRGQQVTLRCSPKSGHDTVSWYQQALGQGPQFIFQYYEEEERQRGNFPDRFSGHQFPNYSSELNVNALLLGDSALYLCTSSLSLDSLYNEQFFGPGTRLTVL.

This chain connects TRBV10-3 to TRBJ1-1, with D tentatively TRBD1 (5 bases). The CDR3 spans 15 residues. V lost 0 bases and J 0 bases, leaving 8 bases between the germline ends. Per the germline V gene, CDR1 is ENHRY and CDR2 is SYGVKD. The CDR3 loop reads CAISESGQLNTEAFF. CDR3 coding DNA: TGTGCCATCAGTGAGTCGGGGCAGCTGAACACTGAAGCTTTCTTT.

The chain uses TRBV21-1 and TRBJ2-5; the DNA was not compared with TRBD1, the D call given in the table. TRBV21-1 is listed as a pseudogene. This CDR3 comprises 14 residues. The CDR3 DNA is TGTGCCAGCAGCAACAGGGGGCTTGGGGAGACCCAGTACTTC. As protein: CASSNRGLGETQYF.

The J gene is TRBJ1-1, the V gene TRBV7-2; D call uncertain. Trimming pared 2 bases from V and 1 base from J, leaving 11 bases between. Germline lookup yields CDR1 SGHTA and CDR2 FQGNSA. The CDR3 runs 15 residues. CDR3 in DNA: TGTGCCAGCAGCTTAATGATGGCAGGGAACACTGAAGCTTTCTTT. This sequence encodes CASSLMMAGNTEAFF.

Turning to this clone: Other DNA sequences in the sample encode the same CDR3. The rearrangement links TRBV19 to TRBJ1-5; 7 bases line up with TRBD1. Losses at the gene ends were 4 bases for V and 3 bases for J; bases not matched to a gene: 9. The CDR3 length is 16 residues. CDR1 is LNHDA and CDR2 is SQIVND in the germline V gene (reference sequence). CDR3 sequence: CASSTDRDSLNQPQHF. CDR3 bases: TGTGCCAGTAGTACAGACCGGGACAGTCTCAATCAGCCCCAGCATTTT.

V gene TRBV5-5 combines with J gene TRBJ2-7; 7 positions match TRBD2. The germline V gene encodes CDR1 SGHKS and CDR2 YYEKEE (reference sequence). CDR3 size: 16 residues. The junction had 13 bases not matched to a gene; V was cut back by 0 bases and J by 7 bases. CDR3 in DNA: TGTGCCAGCAGCTTGGCCGGCGGGAGTGGGGCGGGGGAGCAGTACTTC. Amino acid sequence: CASSLAGGSGAGEQYF. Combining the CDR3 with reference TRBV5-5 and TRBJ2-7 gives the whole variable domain DAGVTQSPTHLIKTRGQQVTLRCSPISGHKSVSWYQQVLGQGPQFIFQYYEKEERGRGNFPDRFSARQFPNYSSELNVNALLLGDSALYLCASSLAGGSGAGEQYFGPGTRLTVT.

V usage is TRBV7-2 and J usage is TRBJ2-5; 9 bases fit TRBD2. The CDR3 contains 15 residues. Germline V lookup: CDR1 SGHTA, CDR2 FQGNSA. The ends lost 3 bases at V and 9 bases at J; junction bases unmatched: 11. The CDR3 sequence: CASSLNSGSLSAQYF. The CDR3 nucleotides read TGTGCCAGCAGCTTGAATAGCGGGAGTCTTAGTGCCCAGTACTTC.

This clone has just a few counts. The CDR3 loop reads CASSTTEFSEQYF. In DNA form, the CDR3 reads TGTGCCTCGTCTACAACAGAGTTTTCCGAGCAGTACTTC. V and J are TRBV10-3 and TRBJ2-7; the D is unclear. Germline V gene lookup returns CDR1 ENHRY and CDR2 SYGVKD. Trimming left V 11 bases short and J 6 bases short, with 20 bases between. The CDR3 length is 13 residues.